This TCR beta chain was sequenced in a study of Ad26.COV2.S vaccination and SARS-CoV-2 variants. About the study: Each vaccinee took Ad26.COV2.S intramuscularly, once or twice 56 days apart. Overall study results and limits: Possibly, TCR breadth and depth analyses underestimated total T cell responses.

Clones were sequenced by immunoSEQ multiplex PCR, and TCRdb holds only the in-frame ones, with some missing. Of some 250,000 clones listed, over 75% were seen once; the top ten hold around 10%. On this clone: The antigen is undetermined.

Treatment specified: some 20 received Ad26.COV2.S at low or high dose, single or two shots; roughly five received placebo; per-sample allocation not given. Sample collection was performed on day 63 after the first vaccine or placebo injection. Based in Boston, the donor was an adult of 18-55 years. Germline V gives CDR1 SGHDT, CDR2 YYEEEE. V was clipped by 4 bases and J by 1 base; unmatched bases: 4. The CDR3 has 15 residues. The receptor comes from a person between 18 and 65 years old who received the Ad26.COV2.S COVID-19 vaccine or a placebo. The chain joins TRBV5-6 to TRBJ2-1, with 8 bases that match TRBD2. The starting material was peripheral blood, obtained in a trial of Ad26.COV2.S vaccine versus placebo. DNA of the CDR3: TGTGCCAGCAGCCTAAGCGGGAGATCCTACAATGAGCAGTTCTTC. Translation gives CASSLSGRSYNEQFF.